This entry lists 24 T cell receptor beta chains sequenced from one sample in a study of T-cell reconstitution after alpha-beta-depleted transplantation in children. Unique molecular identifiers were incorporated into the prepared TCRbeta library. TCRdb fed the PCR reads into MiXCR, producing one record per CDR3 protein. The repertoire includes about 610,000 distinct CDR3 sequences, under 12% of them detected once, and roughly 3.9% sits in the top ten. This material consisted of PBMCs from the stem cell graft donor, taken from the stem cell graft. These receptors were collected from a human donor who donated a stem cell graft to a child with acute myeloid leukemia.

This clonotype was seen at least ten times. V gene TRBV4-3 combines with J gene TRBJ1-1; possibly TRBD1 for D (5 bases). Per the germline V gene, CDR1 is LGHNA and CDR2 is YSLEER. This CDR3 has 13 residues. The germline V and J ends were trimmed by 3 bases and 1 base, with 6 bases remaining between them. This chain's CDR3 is CASSHRENTEAFF. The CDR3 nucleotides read TGCGCCAGCAGCCACAGGGAGAACACTGAAGCTTTCTTT.

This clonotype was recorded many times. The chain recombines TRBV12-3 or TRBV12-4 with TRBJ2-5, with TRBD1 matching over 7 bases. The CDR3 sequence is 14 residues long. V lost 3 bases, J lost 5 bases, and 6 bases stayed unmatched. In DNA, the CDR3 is TGTGCCAGCAGTTTGACAGGGAGCGTGGAGACCCAGTACTTC. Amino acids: CASSLTGSVETQYF.

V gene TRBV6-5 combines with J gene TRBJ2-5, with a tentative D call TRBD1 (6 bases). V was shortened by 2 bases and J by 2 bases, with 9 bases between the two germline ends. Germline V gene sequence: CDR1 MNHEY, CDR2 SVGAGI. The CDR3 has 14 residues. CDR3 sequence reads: CASSYQGPQETQYF. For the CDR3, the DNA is TGTGCCAGCAGTTACCAGGGGCCTCAAGAGACCCAGTACTTC.

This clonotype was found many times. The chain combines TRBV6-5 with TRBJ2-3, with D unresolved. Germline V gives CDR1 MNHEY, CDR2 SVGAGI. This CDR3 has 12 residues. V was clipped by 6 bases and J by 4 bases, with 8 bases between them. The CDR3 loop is CASSLTPDTQYF. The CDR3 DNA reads TGTGCCAGCAGCCTGACTCCAGATACGCAGTATTTT.

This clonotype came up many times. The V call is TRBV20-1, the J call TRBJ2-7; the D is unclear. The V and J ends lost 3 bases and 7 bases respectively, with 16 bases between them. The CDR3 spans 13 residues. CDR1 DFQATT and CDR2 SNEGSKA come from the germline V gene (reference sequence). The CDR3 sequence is CSARLMWVGEQYF. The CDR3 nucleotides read TGCAGTGCTAGGCTCATGTGGGTGGGAGAGCAGTACTTC.

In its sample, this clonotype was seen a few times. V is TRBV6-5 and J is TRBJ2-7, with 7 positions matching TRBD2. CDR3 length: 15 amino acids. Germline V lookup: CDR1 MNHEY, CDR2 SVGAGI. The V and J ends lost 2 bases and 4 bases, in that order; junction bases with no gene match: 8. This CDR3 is CASSYRSSGGYEQYF. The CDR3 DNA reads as TGTGCCAGCAGTTACCGTTCTAGCGGAGGTTACGAGCAGTACTTC.

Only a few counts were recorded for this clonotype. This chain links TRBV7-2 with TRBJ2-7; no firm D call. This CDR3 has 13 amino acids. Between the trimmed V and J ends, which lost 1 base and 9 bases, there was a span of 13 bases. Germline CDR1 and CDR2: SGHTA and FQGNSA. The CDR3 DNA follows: TGTGCCAGCAGCTTAGTGCTCTTCGAAGGGCAGTACTTC. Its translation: CASSLVLFEGQYF.

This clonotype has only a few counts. The CDR3 DNA reads as TGCAGTGCTAGAGATCCGGGTACCGGGGCCAACGTCCTGACTTTC. Its translation: CSARDPGTGANVLTF. The genes are TRBV20-1 and TRBJ2-6, with D unclear. Germline CDR1 is DFQATT and CDR2 is SNEGSKA (reference sequence). Trimming cost V 0 bases and J 4 bases, with 10 bases left between them. This CDR3 is built from 15 residues.

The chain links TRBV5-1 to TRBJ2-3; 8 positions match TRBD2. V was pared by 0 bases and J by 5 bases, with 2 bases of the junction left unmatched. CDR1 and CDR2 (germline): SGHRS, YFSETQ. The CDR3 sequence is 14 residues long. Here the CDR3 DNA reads TGCGCCAGCAGCTTGGGACTAGCGAGAGATACGCAGTATTTT. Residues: CASSLGLARDTQYF.

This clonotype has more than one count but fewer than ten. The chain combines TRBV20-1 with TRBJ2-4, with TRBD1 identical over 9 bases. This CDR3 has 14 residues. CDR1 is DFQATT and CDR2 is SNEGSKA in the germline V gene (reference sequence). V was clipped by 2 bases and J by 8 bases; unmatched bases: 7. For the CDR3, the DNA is TGCAGTGCTAGACCCGGGACAGGGCTCCACATTCAGTACTTC. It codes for CSARPGTGLHIQYF.

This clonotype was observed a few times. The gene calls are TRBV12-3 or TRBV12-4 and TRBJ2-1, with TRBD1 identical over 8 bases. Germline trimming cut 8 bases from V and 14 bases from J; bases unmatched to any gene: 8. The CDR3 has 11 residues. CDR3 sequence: CASGQGQAKFF. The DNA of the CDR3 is TGTGCCAGCGGACAGGGACAGGCAAAGTTCTTC.

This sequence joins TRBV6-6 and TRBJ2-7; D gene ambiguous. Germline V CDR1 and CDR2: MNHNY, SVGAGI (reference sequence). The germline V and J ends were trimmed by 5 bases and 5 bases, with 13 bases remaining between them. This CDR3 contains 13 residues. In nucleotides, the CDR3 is TGTGCCAGCAGTGGCCGCCTAGGCAACGAGCAGTACTTC. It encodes CASSGRLGNEQYF.

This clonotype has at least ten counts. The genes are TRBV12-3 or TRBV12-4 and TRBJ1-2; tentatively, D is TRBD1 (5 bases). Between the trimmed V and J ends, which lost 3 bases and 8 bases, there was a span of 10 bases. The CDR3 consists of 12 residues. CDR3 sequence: CASSLEGLGYTF. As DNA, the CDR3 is TGTGCCAGCAGTTTGGAGGGGTTAGGCTACACCTTC.

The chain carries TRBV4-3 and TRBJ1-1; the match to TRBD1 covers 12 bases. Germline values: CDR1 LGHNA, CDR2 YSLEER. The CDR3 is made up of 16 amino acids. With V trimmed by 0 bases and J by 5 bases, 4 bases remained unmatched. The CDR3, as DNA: TGCGCCAGCAGCCAAGAACGGGGACAGGGGGCTACTGAAGCTTTCTTT. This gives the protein CASSQERGQGATEAFF.

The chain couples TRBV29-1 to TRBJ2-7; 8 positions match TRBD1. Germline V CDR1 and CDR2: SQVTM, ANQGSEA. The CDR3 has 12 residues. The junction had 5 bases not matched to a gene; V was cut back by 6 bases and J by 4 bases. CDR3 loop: CSVGQAAYEQYF. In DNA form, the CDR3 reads TGCAGCGTGGGACAGGCAGCATACGAGCAGTACTTC.

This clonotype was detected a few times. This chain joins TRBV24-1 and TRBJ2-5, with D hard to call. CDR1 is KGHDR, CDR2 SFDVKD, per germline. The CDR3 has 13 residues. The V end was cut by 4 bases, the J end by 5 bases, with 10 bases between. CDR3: CATSDPPGETQYF. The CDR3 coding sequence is TGTGCCACCAGTGACCCCCCCGGCGAGACCCAGTACTTC.

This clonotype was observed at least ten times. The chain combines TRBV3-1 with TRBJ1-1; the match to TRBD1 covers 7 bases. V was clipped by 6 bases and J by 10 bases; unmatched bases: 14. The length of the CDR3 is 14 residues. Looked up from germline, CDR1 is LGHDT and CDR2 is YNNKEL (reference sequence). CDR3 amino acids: CASSLPTTGKGAFF. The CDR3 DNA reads TGTGCCAGCAGTCTCCCCACGACAGGGAAAGGAGCTTTCTTT.

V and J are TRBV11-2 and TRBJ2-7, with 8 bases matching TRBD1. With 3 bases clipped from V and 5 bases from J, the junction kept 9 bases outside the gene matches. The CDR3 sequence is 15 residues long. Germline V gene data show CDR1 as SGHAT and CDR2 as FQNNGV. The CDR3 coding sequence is TGTGCCAGCAGCTTGGGGACCAGGGGGCAGGACGAGCAGTACTTC. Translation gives CASSLGTRGQDEQYF. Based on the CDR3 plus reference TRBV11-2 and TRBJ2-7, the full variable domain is EAGVAQSPRYKIIEKRQSVAFWCNPISGHATLYWYQQILGQGPKLLIQFQNNGVVDDSQLPKDRFSAERLKGVDSTLKIQPAKLEDSAVYLCASSLGTRGQDEQYFGPGTRLTVT.

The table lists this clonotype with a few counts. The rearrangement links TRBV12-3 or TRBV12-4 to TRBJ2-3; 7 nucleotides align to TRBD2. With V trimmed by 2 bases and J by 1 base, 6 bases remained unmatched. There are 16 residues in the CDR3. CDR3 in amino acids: CASSLSPSGRTDTQYF. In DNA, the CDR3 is TGTGCCAGCAGTTTAAGCCCTAGCGGCCGCACAGATACGCAGTATTTT.

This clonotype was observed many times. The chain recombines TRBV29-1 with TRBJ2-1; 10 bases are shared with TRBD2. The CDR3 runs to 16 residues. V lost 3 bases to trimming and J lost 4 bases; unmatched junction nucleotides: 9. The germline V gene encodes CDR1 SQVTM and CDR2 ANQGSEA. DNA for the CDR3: TGCAGCGTTGACACTTCCGGGACTAGCGATTACAATGAGCAGTTCTTC. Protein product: CSVDTSGTSDYNEQFF.

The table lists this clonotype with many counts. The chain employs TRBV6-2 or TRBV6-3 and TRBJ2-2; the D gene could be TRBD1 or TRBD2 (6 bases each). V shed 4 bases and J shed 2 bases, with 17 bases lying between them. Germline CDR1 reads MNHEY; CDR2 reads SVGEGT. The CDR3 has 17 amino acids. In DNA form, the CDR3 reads TGTGCCAGCAGTTCAGTTCGGAGGGGGAGAAACACCGGGGAGCTGTTTTTT. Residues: CASSSVRRGRNTGELFF.

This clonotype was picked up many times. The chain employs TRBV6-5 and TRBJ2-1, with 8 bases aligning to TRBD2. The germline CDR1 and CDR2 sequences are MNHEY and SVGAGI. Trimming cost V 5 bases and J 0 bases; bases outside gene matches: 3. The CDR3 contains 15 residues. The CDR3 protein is CASSNLAGSYNEQFF. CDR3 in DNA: TGTGCCAGCAGTAACCTAGCGGGCTCCTACAATGAGCAGTTCTTC.

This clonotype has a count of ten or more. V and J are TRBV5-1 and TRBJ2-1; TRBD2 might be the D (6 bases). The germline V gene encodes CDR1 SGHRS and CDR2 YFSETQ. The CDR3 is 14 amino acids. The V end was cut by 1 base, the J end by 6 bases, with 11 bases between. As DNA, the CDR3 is TGCGCCAGCAGCTTGACGGCGGGAACCAATGAGCAGTTCTTC. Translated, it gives CASSLTAGTNEQFF.

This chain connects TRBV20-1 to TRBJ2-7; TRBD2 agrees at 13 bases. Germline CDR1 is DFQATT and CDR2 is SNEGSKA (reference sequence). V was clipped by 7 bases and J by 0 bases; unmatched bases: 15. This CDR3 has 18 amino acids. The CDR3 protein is CSVTGKTSGRALSYEQYF. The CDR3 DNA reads TGCAGTGTAACAGGGAAAACTAGCGGGAGGGCCCTCTCCTACGAGCAGTACTTC.